This T cell receptor (beta chain) derives from a study of shared clonotypes between healthy human individuals. Study-level points and caveats: Sequencing depth was a factor that was expected to affect clonotype sharing among donors. Researchers sampled only blood; tissue repertoires likely differ.

The authors' processing: Junction-only sequences without quality scores came from ImmunoSEQ, so filtering differed. Sequencing used immunoSEQ multiplex PCR; TCRdb keeps in-frame clones, though not all of them. V and J calls and clone size are copied from that table; D and trimming were computed from the DNA. The table lists a few million clones, under 95% of them singletons. Comment on this clone: Its antigen remains unidentified. This specimen includes other DNA sequences encoding the same CDR3.

The sequence was collected from a man in his late teens or twenties in good health. Some clones in this sample may be carry-over from other donors' samples. Sequencing was performed on naive CD4+ T cells from PBMCs. Subset meaning: CD45RA+ positively selected.

CDR3 loop: CASSRQETQYF. The CDR3, as DNA: TGTGCCAGCAGCCGACAGGAGACCCAGTACTTC. The rearrangement links TRBV7-9 to TRBJ2-5, with a tentative D call TRBD1 (5 bases). The germline gives CDR1 SEHNR, CDR2 FQNEAQ (reference sequence). Between the trimmed V and J ends, which lost 5 bases and 5 bases, there was a span of 6 bases. The length of the CDR3 is 11 residues.